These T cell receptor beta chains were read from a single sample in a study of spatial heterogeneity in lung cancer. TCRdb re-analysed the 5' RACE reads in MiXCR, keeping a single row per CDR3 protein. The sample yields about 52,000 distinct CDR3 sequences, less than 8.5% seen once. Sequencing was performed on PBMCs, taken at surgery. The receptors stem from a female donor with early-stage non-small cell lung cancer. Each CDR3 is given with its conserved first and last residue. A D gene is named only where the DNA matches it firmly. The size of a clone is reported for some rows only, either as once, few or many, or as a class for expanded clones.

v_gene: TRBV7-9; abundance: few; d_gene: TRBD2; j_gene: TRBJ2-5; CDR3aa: CASRRGEETQYF; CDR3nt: TGTGCCAGCAGGCGGGGGGAAGAGACCCAGTACTTC
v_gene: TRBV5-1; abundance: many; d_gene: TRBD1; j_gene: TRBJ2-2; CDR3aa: CASKGQGDTGELFF; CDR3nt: TGCGCCAGCAAGGGACAGGGTGACACCGGGGAGCTGTTTTTT
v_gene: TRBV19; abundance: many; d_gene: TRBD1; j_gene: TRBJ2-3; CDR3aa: CASSQQGSTDTQYF; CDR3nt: TGTGCCAGTAGTCAACAGGGGAGCACAGATACGCAGTATTTT
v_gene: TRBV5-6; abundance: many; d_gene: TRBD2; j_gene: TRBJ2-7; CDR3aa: CASSPANGLAGASYEQYF; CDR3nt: TGTGCCAGCAGCCCAGCAAATGGACTAGCGGGGGCCTCCTACGAGCAGTACTTC
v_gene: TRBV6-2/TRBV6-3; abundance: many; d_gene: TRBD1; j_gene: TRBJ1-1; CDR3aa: CASSRQGYTEAFF; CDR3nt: TGTGCCAGCAGTCGACAGGGGTACACTGAAGCTTTCTTT
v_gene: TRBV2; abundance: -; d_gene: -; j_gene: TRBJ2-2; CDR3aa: CASSGHATGELFF; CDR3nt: TGTGCCAGCAGTGGACACGCCACCGGGGAGCTGTTTTTT
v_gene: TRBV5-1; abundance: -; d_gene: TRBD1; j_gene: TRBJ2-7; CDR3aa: CASSFKTGGF; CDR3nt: TGCGCCAGCAGCTTTAAGACAGGGGGCTTC
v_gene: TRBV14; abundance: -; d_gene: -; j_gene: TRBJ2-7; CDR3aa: CASSRELSSYEQYF; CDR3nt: TGTGCCAGCAGCCGGGAGTTAAGCTCCTACGAGCAGTACTTC
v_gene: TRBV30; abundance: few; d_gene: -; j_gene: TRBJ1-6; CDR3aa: CAWSNIRGTDSPLHF; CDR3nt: TGTGCCTGGAGTAACATCCGGGGAACTGATTCACCCCTCCACTTT
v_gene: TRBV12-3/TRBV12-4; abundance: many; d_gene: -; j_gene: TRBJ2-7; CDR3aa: CASSLEQFVNEQYF; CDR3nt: TGTGCCAGCAGTTTGGAGCAGTTCGTCAACGAGCAGTACTTC
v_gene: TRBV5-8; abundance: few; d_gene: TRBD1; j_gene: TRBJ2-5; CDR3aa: CANSLSTGKETQYF; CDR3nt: TGTGCCAACAGCTTGTCGACAGGGAAAGAGACCCAGTACTTC
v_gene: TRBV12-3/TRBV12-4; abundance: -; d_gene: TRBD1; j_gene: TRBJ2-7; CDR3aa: CASSSPGQGVWEQYF; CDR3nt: TGTGCCAGCAGTTCACCGGGACAGGGAGTCTGGGAGCAGTACTTC
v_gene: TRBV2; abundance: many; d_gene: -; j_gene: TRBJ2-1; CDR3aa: CASQGGNEQFF; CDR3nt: TGTGCCAGCCAGGGGGGGAATGAGCAGTTCTTC
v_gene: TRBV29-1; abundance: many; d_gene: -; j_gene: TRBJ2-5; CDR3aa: CSVERPGAPQETQYF; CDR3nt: TGCAGCGTTGAAAGGCCGGGTGCCCCTCAAGAGACCCAGTACTTC
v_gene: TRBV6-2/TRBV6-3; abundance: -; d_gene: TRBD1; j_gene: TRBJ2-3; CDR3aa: CASSMTGGADTQYF; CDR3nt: TGTGCCAGCAGTATGACAGGGGGCGCAGATACGCAGTATTTT
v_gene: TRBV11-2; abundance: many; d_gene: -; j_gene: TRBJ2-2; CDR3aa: CASSLDYQAQNTGELFF; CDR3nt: TGTGCCAGCAGCTTAGATTATCAGGCGCAGAACACCGGGGAGCTGTTTTTT
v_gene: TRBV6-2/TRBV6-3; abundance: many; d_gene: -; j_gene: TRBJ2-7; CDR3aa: CASRPSGPYEQYF; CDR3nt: TGTGCCAGCAGACCCTCTGGACCCTACGAGCAGTACTTC
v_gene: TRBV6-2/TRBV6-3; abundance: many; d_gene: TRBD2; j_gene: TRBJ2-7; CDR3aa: CASRTSGGTYEQYF; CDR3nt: TGTGCCAGCAGGACTAGCGGGGGGACCTACGAGCAGTACTTC
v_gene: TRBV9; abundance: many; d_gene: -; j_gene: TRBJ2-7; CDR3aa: CASSAMPIGDLDEQYF; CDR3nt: TGTGCCAGCAGCGCCATGCCGATTGGGGATCTGGACGAGCAGTACTTC
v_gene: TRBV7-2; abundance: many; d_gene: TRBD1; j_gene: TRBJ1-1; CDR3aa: CASSLAGTGRSQAFF; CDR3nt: TGTGCCAGCAGCTTAGCGGGGACAGGGAGGAGTCAGGCTTTCTTT
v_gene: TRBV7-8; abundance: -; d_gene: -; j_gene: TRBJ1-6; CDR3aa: CASSLFADSPLHF; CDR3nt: TGTGCCAGCAGCTTATTCGCTGATTCACCCCTCCACTTT
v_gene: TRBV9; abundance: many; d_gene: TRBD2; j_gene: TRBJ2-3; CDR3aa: CASSGYSGGGTDTQYF; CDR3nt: TGTGCCAGCAGCGGATACAGCGGGGGGGGCACAGATACGCAGTATTTT
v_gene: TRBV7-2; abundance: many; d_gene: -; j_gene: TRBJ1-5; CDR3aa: CASSLWGRADNQPQHF; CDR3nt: TGTGCCAGCAGCTTATGGGGACGGGCCGACAATCAGCCCCAGCATTTT
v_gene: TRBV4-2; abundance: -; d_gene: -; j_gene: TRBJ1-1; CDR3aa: CASSQVGQPNTEAFF; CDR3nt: TGTGCCAGCAGCCAAGTTGGGCAACCCAACACTGAAGCTTTCTTT
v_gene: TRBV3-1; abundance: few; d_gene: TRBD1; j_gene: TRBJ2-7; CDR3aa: CASSHRGTGFNEQYF; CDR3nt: TGTGCCAGCAGCCATAGGGGGACAGGATTCAACGAGCAGTACTTC
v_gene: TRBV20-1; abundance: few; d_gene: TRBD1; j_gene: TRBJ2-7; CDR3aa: CSANILGTGGWNEQYF; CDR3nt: TGCAGTGCTAACATTCTGGGGACAGGGGGTTGGAACGAGCAGTACTTC
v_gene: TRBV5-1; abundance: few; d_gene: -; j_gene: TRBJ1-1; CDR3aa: CASSYDTNTEAFF; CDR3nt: TGCGCCAGCAGTTATGACACGAACACTGAAGCTTTCTTT
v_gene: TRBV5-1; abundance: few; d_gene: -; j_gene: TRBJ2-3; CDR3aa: CASDTGLGYTQYF; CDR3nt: TGCGCCAGCGATACAGGGTTGGGGTATACGCAGTATTTT
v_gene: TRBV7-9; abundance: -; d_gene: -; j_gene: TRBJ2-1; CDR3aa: CASSLVAGNEQFF; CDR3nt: TGTGCCAGCAGCTTAGTAGCTGGCAATGAGCAGTTCTTC
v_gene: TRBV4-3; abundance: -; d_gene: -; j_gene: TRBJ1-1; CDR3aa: CASSQDAGPGTVAEAFF; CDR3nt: TGCGCCAGCAGCCAAGACGCAGGCCCGGGGACGGTCGCTGAAGCTTTCTTT
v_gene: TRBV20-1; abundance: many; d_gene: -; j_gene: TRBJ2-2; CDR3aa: CSASPGNTGELFF; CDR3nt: TGCAGTGCTAGTCCGGGGAACACCGGGGAGCTGTTTTTT
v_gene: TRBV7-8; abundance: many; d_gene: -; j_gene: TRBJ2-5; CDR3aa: CASSLVVVVETQYF; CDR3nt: TGTGCCAGCAGCTTAGTAGTTGTGGTAGAGACCCAGTACTTC
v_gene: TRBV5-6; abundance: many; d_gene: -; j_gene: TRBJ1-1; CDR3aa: CASSLYVISNTEAFF; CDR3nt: TGTGCCAGCAGCTTGTACGTAATCTCGAACACTGAAGCTTTCTTT
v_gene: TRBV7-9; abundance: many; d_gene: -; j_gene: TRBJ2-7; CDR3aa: CASSPPESTYEQYF; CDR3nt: TGTGCCAGCAGCCCCCCCGAGTCAACCTACGAGCAGTACTTC
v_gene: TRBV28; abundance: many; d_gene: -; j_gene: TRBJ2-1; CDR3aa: CASSLGFVELSSYNEQFF; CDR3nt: TGTGCCAGCAGTTTGGGCTTTGTTGAGTTGAGCTCCTACAATGAGCAGTTCTTC
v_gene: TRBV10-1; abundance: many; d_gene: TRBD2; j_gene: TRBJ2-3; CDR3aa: CASSESSGGAADTQYF; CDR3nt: TGCGCCAGCAGTGAGTCCAGCGGGGGGGCGGCAGATACGCAGTATTTT
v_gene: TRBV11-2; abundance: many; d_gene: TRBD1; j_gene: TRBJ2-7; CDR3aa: CASSEGAGVAYEQYF; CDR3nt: TGTGCCAGCAGCGAGGGGGCAGGCGTGGCCTACGAGCAGTACTTC
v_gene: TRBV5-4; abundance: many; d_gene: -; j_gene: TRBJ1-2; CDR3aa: CASSLEQNSYGYTF; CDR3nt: TGTGCCAGCAGCTTGGAACAGAATAGCTATGGCTACACCTTC
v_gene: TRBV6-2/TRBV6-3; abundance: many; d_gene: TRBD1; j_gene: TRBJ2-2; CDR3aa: CASSSAGTGSGELFF; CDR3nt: TGTGCCAGCAGTTCCGCCGGGACAGGGTCCGGGGAGCTGTTTTTT
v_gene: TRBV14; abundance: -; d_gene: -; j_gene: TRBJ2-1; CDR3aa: CASSQHVGEQFF; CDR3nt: TGTGCCAGCAGCCAGCACGTGGGTGAGCAGTTCTTC
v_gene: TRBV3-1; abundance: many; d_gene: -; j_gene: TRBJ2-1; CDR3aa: CASGTGQGSGGIDNEQFF; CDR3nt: TGTGCCAGCGGTACAGGACAGGGAAGCGGGGGGATCGACAATGAGCAGTTCTTC
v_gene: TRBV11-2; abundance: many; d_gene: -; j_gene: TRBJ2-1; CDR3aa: CASSLDRELKQFF; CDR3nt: TGTGCCAGCAGCTTAGATCGGGAACTAAAGCAGTTCTTC
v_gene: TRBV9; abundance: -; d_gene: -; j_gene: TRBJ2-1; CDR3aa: CASSATGIWNEQFF; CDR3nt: TGTGCCAGCAGTGCCACAGGGATTTGGAATGAGCAGTTCTTC
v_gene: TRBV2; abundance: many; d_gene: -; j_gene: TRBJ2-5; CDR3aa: CASSEEETQYF; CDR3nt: TGTGCCAGCAGTGAAGAAGAGACCCAGTACTTC
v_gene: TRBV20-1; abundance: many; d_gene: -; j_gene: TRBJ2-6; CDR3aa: CSARGVGANVLTF; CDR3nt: TGCAGTGCTAGGGGGGTAGGGGCCAACGTCCTGACTTTC
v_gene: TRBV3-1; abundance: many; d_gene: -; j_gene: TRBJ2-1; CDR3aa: CASSQGGQSLSYNEQFF; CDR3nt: TGTGCCAGCAGCCAAGGAGGGCAGTCACTCTCCTACAATGAGCAGTTCTTC
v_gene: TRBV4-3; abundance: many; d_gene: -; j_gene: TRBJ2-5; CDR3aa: CASSQAGVDGQETQYF; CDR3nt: TGCGCCAGCAGCCAAGCGGGGGTGGATGGCCAAGAGACCCAGTACTTC
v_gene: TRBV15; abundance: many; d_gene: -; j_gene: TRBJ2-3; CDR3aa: CATSRDGGIGTDTQYF; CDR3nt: TGTGCCACCAGCAGAGATGGCGGGATAGGGACAGATACGCAGTATTTT
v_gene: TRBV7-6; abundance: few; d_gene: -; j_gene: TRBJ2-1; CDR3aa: CASSLEKELYNEQFF; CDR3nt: TGTGCCAGCAGCTTAGAGAAGGAACTCTACAATGAGCAGTTCTTC
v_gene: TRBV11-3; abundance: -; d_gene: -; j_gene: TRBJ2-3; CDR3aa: CASSLRSGTDTQYF; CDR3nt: TGTGCCAGCAGCCTCAGGTCCGGCACAGATACGCAGTATTTT
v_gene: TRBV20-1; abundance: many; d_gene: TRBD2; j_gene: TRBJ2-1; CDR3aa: CSARVSRGGGYNEQFF; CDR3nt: TGCAGTGCTAGGGTGTCGAGGGGCGGGGGATACAATGAGCAGTTCTTC
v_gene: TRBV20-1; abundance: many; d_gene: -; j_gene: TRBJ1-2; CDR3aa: CSARPNNYGYTF; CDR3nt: TGCAGTGCTCGACCTAATAACTATGGCTACACCTTC
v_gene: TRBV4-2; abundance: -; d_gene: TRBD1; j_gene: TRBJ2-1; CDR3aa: CASSPDRDNEQFF; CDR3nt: TGTGCCAGCAGTCCGGACAGGGACAATGAGCAGTTCTTC
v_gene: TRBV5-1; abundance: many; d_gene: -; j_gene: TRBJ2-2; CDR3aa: CASSPWTMNTGELFF; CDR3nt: TGCGCCAGCAGCCCATGGACCATGAACACCGGGGAGCTGTTTTTT
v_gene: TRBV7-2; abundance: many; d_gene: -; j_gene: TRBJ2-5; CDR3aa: CASSLARETQYF; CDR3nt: TGTGCCAGCAGCTTAGCCAGGGAGACCCAGTACTTC
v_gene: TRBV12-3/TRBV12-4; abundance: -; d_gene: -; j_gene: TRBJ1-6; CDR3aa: CASSIGVSPLHF; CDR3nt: TGTGCCAGCAGTATTGGTGTTTCACCCCTCCACTTT
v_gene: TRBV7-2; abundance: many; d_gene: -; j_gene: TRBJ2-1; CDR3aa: CASSEPGDRDEQFF; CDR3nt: TGTGCCAGCAGCGAGCCGGGGGATCGGGATGAGCAGTTCTTC
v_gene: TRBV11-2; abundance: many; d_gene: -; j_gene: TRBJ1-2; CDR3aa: CASSLDLRTAYGYTF; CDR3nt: TGTGCCAGCAGCTTAGATCTTCGGACAGCGTATGGCTACACCTTC
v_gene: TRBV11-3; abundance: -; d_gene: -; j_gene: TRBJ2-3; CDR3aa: CAGSPGFQDWDTQYF; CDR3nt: TGTGCCGGCAGCCCTGGGTTCCAGGACTGGGATACGCAGTATTTT